A selection of T cell receptor beta chains follows, all from one sample in a study of T cells after yellow fever vaccination. TCRdb reprocessed the 5' RACE reads via MiXCR and lists one record per CDR3 protein. The sample yields around 310,000 distinct CDR3 sequences, more than 8.5% seen once. The material sequenced was PBMCs, taken on the day of the first yellow fever vaccination. The source is a man aged 18 to 29 who received the YFV17D yellow fever vaccine. CDR3s include the opening cysteine and the closing phenylalanine or tryptophan. D genes are given only for firm matches. A clone size is listed for some rows: how often the clone was seen (once, few, many), or a class if it is expanded.

abundance	j_gene	d_gene	v_gene	CDR3nt	CDR3aa
few	TRBJ2-3	NA	TRBV5-4	TGTGCCAGCAGCTATAGCGCGGGCTTGACAGATACGCAGTATTTT	CASSYSAGLTDTQYF
NA	TRBJ2-1	TRBD1	TRBV20-1	TGCAGTGCTAGGGGGGACAGGGGGATTGTGAATGAGCAGTTCTTC	CSARGDRGIVNEQFF
few	TRBJ1-1	NA	TRBV5-1	TGCGCCAGCAGCTCACGCACGGACAGCGGAGCTTTCTTT	CASSSRTDSGAFF
few	TRBJ2-6	NA	TRBV5-8	TGTGCCAGCAGCTTGTTCAAGGGACCCTCTGGGGCCAACGTCCTGACTTTC	CASSLFKGPSGANVLTF
NA	TRBJ2-3	NA	TRBV5-1	TGCGCCAGCAGCTTGGGACTAGGGATTCGCACAGATACGCAGTATTTT	CASSLGLGIRTDTQYF
many	TRBJ2-3	TRBD1	TRBV5-1	TGCGCCAGCAGCTTGACTACAGGGGGAAGAACAGATACGCAGTATTTT	CASSLTTGGRTDTQYF
few	TRBJ2-3	NA	TRBV12-5	TGTGCTAGTGGTTTGGTCGTCGGTAAGAGGACAGATACGCAGTATTTT	CASGLVVGKRTDTQYF
NA	TRBJ2-1	TRBD2	TRBV7-2	TGTGCCAGCAGCTTAATCCGGGGGGGAGAGCAGTTCTTC	CASSLIRGGEQFF
medium-sized	TRBJ2-5	NA	TRBV20-1	TGCAGTGCTAGGTCCGGGAGTCCACAAGAGACCCAGTACTTC	CSARSGSPQETQYF
NA	TRBJ2-3	TRBD2	TRBV2	TGTGCCAGCAGTGAAGCTAGCGGGGGTTCAGATACGCAGTATTTT	CASSEASGGSDTQYF
NA	TRBJ1-3	NA	TRBV12-5	TGTGCGTCGGCGCCAACGGGCGGAAACACCATATATTTT	CASAPTGGNTIYF
NA	TRBJ2-3	NA	TRBV6-4	TGTGCCAGCAGTGACACGGGACATCTCACAGATACGCAGTATTTT	CASSDTGHLTDTQYF
few	TRBJ2-3	NA	TRBV4-3	TGCGCCAGCAGCCAAGATTTGCTGGGGGGCACAGATACGCAGTATTTT	CASSQDLLGGTDTQYF
NA	TRBJ2-1	NA	TRBV21-1	TGTGCCAGCAGCCTACGGACTAGCGGGGGGAGGAATGAGCAGTTCTTC	CASSLRTSGGRNEQFF
many	TRBJ1-1	NA	TRBV4-3	TGCGCCAGCAGCCATATAACGGGATTGAACACTGAAGCTTTCTTT	CASSHITGLNTEAFF
many	TRBJ1-6	NA	TRBV4-2	TGTGCCAGCAGCCAAGGGAGCCTGAGGGCCACGGGTCTGCAATTT	CASSQGSLRATGLQF
NA	TRBJ1-5	NA	TRBV5-6	TGTGCCAGCAGCCTAAGACAGGCTATGTATAGCAATCAGCCCCAGCATTTT	CASSLRQAMYSNQPQHF
few	TRBJ2-3	NA	TRBV12-3/TRBV12-4	TGTGCCAGCAGTTTAAGGCCGATTCGGGGGCTGGATACGCAGTATTTT	CASSLRPIRGLDTQYF
few	TRBJ2-1	TRBD2	TRBV4-1	TGCGCCAGCAGCTACCCTACCCCGGGACTAGCGGGGGGGCAGTTCTTC	CASSYPTPGLAGGQFF
NA	TRBJ2-7	NA	TRBV11-1	TGTGCCAGCAGCTTGGAGGGGATCGAGCAGTACTTC	CASSLEGIEQYF
few	TRBJ1-1	NA	TRBV6-1	TGTGCCAGCAGTGAAGCCATAGGCCGGCAGGCCACTGAAGCTTTCTTT	CASSEAIGRQATEAFF
NA	TRBJ2-1	NA	TRBV19	TGTGCCAGTAGTATAGAAATAGGGGTGAGCTCCTACAATGAGCAGTTCTTC	CASSIEIGVSSYNEQFF
NA	TRBJ2-1	TRBD1	TRBV7-2	TGTGCCAGCAGTCAACGACAGGGCCAGTTCTTC	CASSQRQGQFF